The 28 T cell receptor beta chains below were found in one sample sequenced in a study of shared clonotypes between healthy human individuals. Clones were sequenced by immunoSEQ multiplex PCR, and TCRdb holds only the in-frame ones, with some missing. The sample yields about 560,000 clones, roughly 72% seen once. Sequencing input: PBMCs. These receptors all come from a woman aged 40 to 50 in good health. Some clones in this sample may be carry-over from other donors' samples.

This sequence joins TRBV29-1 and TRBJ1-1; 9 nucleotides match TRBD1. Trimming cost V 3 bases and J 5 bases; bases outside gene matches: 7. The germline gives CDR1 SQVTM, CDR2 ANQGSEA. This CDR3 spans 14 amino acids. The CDR3 nucleotides read TGCAGCGTTGACCGGACAGGGGAGTTTACTGAAGCTTTCTTT. This translates into CSVDRTGEFTEAFF.

This clone was detected only once. The CDR3 nucleotides are TGTGCCAGCAGCTTGGGGGAAAATCAGCCCCAGCATTTT. This codes for CASSLGENQPQHF. This chain connects TRBV7-6 to TRBJ1-5, with D tentatively TRBD1 (5 bases). The V gene lost 3 bases and the J gene lost 4 bases, with 7 bases spanning the gap. Germline V gives CDR1 SGHVS, CDR2 FNYEAQ. This CDR3 has 13 amino acids.

The rearrangement joins TRBV7-2 to TRBJ2-6, with TRBD1 as a possible D gene (5 bases). The germline CDR1 and CDR2 sequences are SGHTA and FQGNSA. Trimming took 3 bases from V and 2 from J, leaving 8 bases between them. The CDR3 runs 15 residues. The CDR3 nucleotides read TGTGCCAGCAGCTTGTGGGGCCCTGGGGCCAACGTCCTGACTTTC. This encodes CASSLWGPGANVLTF. Full variable domain (missing parts from reference TRBV7-2 and TRBJ2-6): GAGVSQSPSNKVTEKGKDVELRCDPISGHTALYWYRQSLGQGLEFLIYFQGNSAPDKSGLPSDRFSAERTGGSVSTLTIQRTQQEDSAVYLCASSLWGPGANVLTFGAGSRLTVL.

The table lists this clone with a count of one. V usage is TRBV29-1 and J usage is TRBJ2-2; 10 nucleotides line up with TRBD1. The CDR3 is made up of 14 amino acids. Germline CDR1 reads SQVTM; CDR2 reads ANQGSEA. The V gene end was trimmed by 4 bases and the J gene end by 6 bases; junction bases not matched to a gene: 5. The CDR3 loop reads CSVVRTGGAGELFF. The CDR3 nucleotides are TGCAGCGTTGTAAGGACAGGGGGGGCCGGGGAGCTGTTTTTT.

V is TRBV19 and J is TRBJ1-4, with D maybe TRBD1 (6 bases). The CDR3 is made up of 15 amino acids. Germline CDR1 reads LNHDA; CDR2 reads SQIVND (reference sequence). Trimming left V 5 bases short and J 4 bases short, with 14 bases between. The CDR3 DNA is TGTGCCAGTAGTCTTGGACAGAGTGATAATGAAAAACTGTTTTTT. It is translated as CASSLGQSDNEKLFF. Complete variable domain (other parts from reference TRBV19 and TRBJ1-4): DGGITQSPKYLFRKEGQNVTLSCEQNLNHDAMYWYRQDPGQGLRLIYYSQIVNDFQKGDIAEGYSVSREKKESFPLTVTSAQKNPTAFYLCASSLGQSDNEKLFFGSGTQLSVL.

As DNA, the CDR3 is TGTGCCAGCAAGTTGGGACAGGGGAACGAGCAGTACTTC. Encoded protein: CASKLGQGNEQYF. V usage is TRBV6-1 and J usage is TRBJ2-7, with 10 bases fitting TRBD1. Germline assignment: CDR1 MNHNS and CDR2 SASEGT. V gave up 7 bases and J gave up 5 bases; unmatched junction bases: 5. CDR3 length equals 13 residues.

This sequence joins TRBV11-1 and TRBJ2-7; perhaps TRBD2 as D (7 bases). CDR1 is SGHAT, CDR2 FQDESV, per germline (reference sequence). CDR3 length: 16 residues. V was clipped by 5 bases and J by 1 base, with 18 bases between them. The CDR3 nucleotides are TGTGCCAGCAGCCCACCAAAGCGGGACAAGTCCTACGAGCAGTACTTC. Amino acids: CASSPPKRDKSYEQYF.

This chain joins TRBV2 and TRBJ1-5; D might be TRBD1 (5 bases). V dropped 7 bases and J dropped 1 base, with 8 bases sitting between them. The CDR3 has 13 amino acids. Germline CDR1 SNHLY, CDR2 FYNNEI. The CDR3 nucleotides are TGTGCCAGCAAACAGGAGAGCAATCAGCCCCAGCATTTT. The encoded protein is CASKQESNQPQHF.

This chain joins TRBV9 and TRBJ2-3, with TRBD2 matching over 8 bases. The length of the CDR3 is 16 residues. Trimming took 4 bases from V and 2 from J; bases not matched to a gene: 9. Germline values: CDR1 SGDLS, CDR2 YYNGEE. The DNA for the CDR3 is TGTGCCAGCAGCCCTTGGGGTAGCGGGGACACAGATACGCAGTATTTT. This sequence encodes CASSPWGSGDTDTQYF.

This chain connects TRBV2 to TRBJ1-2, with D maybe TRBD1 (6 bases). Deletions cut 7 bases from V and 3 bases from J, with 15 bases between. The CDR3 has 14 amino acids. CDR1 is SNHLY, CDR2 FYNNEI, per germline. The CDR3, as DNA: TGTGCCAGCACCGGACAGACAAGGGACTATGGCTACACCTTC. Translated, it gives CASTGQTRDYGYTF.

The V gene is TRBV11-2, the J gene TRBJ1-2; D remains unclear. CDR3 length: 14 residues. Germline V gene data show CDR1 as SGHAT and CDR2 as FQNNGV. V was pared by 4 bases and J by 8 bases, with 17 bases between. The CDR3: CASSSSWGLVGYTF. In nucleotides, the CDR3 is TGTGCCAGCAGCTCATCGTGGGGTCTTGTCGGCTACACCTTC.

CDR3 coding DNA: TGTGCCAGCAGCTTCCGGTCGGGTGACACAGATACGCAGTATTTT. Protein sequence: CASSFRSGDTDTQYF. This sequence joins TRBV5-4 and TRBJ2-3; D is unresolved. The germline V and J ends were trimmed by 2 bases and 2 bases, with 12 bases remaining between them. Per germline, CDR1 SGHNT and CDR2 YYREEE (reference sequence). This CDR3 is built from 15 residues.

This clone occurred a few times. The rearrangement uses TRBV28 and TRBJ1-1; 8 bases agree with TRBD1. The CDR3 has 15 amino acids. Germline trimming cut 5 bases from V and 5 bases from J; bases unmatched to any gene: 10. The V gene's germline CDR1 is MDHEN and CDR2 SYDVKM. CDR3 coding DNA: TGTGCCAGCAGTCCACCGGACAGGGAGTGGACTGAAGCTTTCTTT. Translated, it gives CASSPPDREWTEAFF.

This CDR3 is CASSLTGQMIWELFF. CDR3 DNA sequence: TGTGCCAGCAGCTTGACAGGACAGATGATCTGGGAGCTGTTTTTT. V usage is TRBV5-4 and J usage is TRBJ2-2; weak D call: TRBD1 (6 bases). The V gene lost 1 base and the J gene lost 9 bases, with 16 bases spanning the gap. Germline-derived CDR1 and CDR2 are SGHNT and YYREEE (reference sequence). The length of the CDR3 is 15 residues.

In the case of this clone: A junction end diverges from the germline sequence, so it may reflect a read error. The V call is TRBV4-2, the J call TRBJ2-2; 8 bases line up with TRBD2. The germline gives CDR1 LGHNA, CDR2 YNFKEQ. The CDR3 contains 17 residues. The CDR3 DNA is TGTGCCAGCAGCAAAGAAACTAGCGGACCGATCACCGGGGAGCTGTTTTTT. Amino acid sequence: CASSKETSGPITGELFF.

This clone was found once. The gene calls are TRBV6-1 and TRBJ1-5; D not resolved. Trimming shortened V by 2 bases and J by 2 bases, and 4 bases separated the two germline ends. The CDR3 spans 13 residues. Looked up from germline, CDR1 is MNHNS and CDR2 is SASEGT. CDR3 sequence (DNA): TGTGCCAGCAGTGAAAAGGGCAATCAGCCCCAGCATTTT. This translates into CASSEKGNQPQHF.

The chain joins TRBV6-5 to TRBJ1-4; no clear D. Looked up from germline, CDR1 is MNHEY and CDR2 is SVGAGI. Deletions cut 0 bases from V and 3 bases from J, with 2 bases between. CDR3 length: 13 amino acids. CDR3 sequence (DNA): TGTGCCAGCAGTTACTCTTCTAATGAAAAACTGTTTTTT. This encodes CASSYSSNEKLFF.

At least ten counts were recorded for this clone. V is TRBV27 and J is TRBJ2-2; 12 nucleotides match TRBD2. Germline V gene lookup returns CDR1 MNHEY and CDR2 SMNVEV (reference sequence). This CDR3 region has 15 residues. V lost 6 bases to trimming and J lost 4 bases; unmatched junction nucleotides: 3. This CDR3 is CASRGLAGSTGELFF. In DNA, the CDR3 is TGTGCCAGCAGGGGACTAGCGGGCTCCACCGGGGAGCTGTTTTTT.

The chain is built from TRBV7-8 and TRBJ2-1; D uncertain. This CDR3 comprises 17 residues. Trimming took off 5 bases at V and 1 base at J, with 18 bases between the two ends. CDR1 and CDR2 (germline): SGHVS, FQNEAQ. CDR3 in DNA: TGTGCCAGCAGCGCTGCGGAACGGCGTCCGTCCTACAATGAGCAGTTCTTC. Its protein is CASSAAERRPSYNEQFF.

The chain has TRBV2 and TRBJ2-1, with TRBD2 matching over 12 bases. This CDR3 spans 14 amino acids. Losses at the gene ends were 10 bases for V and 4 bases for J; bases not matched to a gene: 5. The germline CDR1 and CDR2 sequences are SNHLY and FYNNEI. CDR3 coding DNA: TGTGCCACGACTAGCGGGGGAAGGTACAATGAGCAGTTCTTC. Residues: CATTSGGRYNEQFF.

The chain links TRBV4-1 to TRBJ1-5, with 8 bases aligning to TRBD1. This CDR3 comprises 17 residues. Germline V CDR1 and CDR2: MGHRA, YSYEKL. V was clipped by 3 bases and J by 0 bases; unmatched bases: 7. The CDR3 protein is CASSHGQGFNSNQPQHF. The DNA for the CDR3 is TGCGCCAGCAGCCATGGACAGGGATTCAATAGCAATCAGCCCCAGCATTTT.

The chain carries TRBV28 and TRBJ2-7, with 14 bases lining up with TRBD2. CDR3 size: 18 residues. The junction had 6 bases not matched to a gene; V was cut back by 1 base and J by 1 base. Germline CDR1 reads MDHEN; CDR2 reads SYDVKM. The CDR3 loop is CASSLSIGTSGSSYEQYF. Written as DNA, the CDR3 is TGTGCCAGCAGTTTATCTATTGGGACTAGCGGGAGTTCCTACGAGCAGTACTTC.

The V gene is TRBV18, the J gene TRBJ1-5, with D unresolved. The germline V and J ends were trimmed by 5 bases and 4 bases, with 9 bases remaining between them. From germline, CDR1 is KGHSH and CDR2 LQKENI. The CDR3 contains 13 residues. CDR3 nucleotides: TGTGCCAGCTCAACCTCGAGTAATCAGCCCCAGCATTTT. Amino acids: CASSTSSNQPQHF.

This clone appeared once. This chain uses TRBV18 with TRBJ1-1; 7 bases are shared with TRBD1. V lost 2 bases and J lost 1; bases outside the gene matches: 16. The CDR3 is 19 residues long. From germline, CDR1 is KGHSH and CDR2 LQKENI. The DNA of the CDR3 is TGTGCCAGCTCACCAGGGTTTAAGAGGGGGCAGAGTTCGAACACTGAAGCTTTCTTT. Residues: CASSPGFKRGQSSNTEAFF.

The rearrangement links TRBV10-1 to TRBJ2-1; the match to TRBD2 covers 7 bases. CDR3 length equals 19 residues. V trimming: 6 bases; J trimming: 9 bases; junction bases outside the gene matches: 26. Germline V gene lookup returns CDR1 WNHNN and CDR2 SYGVQD (reference sequence). The CDR3 protein is CASSEGHRGLPEVGSEQFF. CDR3 DNA: TGCGCCAGCAGCGAAGGACATAGGGGACTACCCGAGGTAGGTAGTGAGCAGTTCTTC.

About this clone itself: Other DNA sequences in the same sample also yield this CDR3. This chain links TRBV28 with TRBJ1-1; possible D gene TRBD1, 5 bases. Trimming stripped 6 bases from V and 5 bases from J, with 7 bases between. Germline V gene lookup returns CDR1 MDHEN and CDR2 SYDVKM. The CDR3 length is 11 residues. DNA of the CDR3: TGTGCCAGCAGGGGGGGAACTGAAGCTTTCTTT. Its translation is CASRGGTEAFF.

The sample holds one count of this clone. The rearrangement links TRBV29-1 to TRBJ1-1; D unresolved. CDR3 length: 14 residues. V shed 1 base and J shed 1 base, with 10 bases lying between them. The germline V gene encodes CDR1 SQVTM and CDR2 ANQGSEA. The CDR3 sequence: CSVEGKTANTEAFF. The DNA for the CDR3 is TGCAGCGTTGAAGGTAAAACAGCGAACACTGAAGCTTTCTTT.

This clone was counted only a few times. This rearrangement joins TRBV10-3 to TRBJ2-5, with 8 bases lining up with TRBD2. The CDR3 has 13 amino acids. With 4 bases clipped from V and 6 bases from J, the junction kept 4 bases outside the gene matches. Per germline, CDR1 ENHRY and CDR2 SYGVKD. The CDR3 is CAISASSGQTQYF. The CDR3, as DNA: TGTGCCATCAGTGCGTCTAGCGGGCAGACCCAGTACTTC.